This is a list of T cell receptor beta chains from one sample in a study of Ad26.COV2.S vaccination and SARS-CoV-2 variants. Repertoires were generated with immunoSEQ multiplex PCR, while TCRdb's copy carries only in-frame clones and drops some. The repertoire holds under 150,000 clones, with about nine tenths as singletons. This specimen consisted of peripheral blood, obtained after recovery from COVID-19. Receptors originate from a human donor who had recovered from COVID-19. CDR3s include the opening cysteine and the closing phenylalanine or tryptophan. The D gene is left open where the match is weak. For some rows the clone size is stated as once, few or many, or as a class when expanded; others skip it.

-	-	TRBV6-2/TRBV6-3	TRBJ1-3	CASSRNRQSGNTIYF	TGTGCCAGCAGCCGGAACCGTCAGTCTGGAAACACCATATATTTT
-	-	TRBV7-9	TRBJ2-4	CASSLIPRDIQYF	TGTGCCAGCAGCTTAATTCCCCGGGACATTCAGTACTTC
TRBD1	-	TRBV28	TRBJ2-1	CASTSFPGQNNNEQFF	TGTGCCAGCACGAGTTTTCCGGGACAGAATAACAATGAGCAGTTCTTC
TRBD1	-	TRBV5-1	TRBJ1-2	CASRQQGAKVGYTF	TGCGCCAGCAGGCAACAGGGGGCCAAGGTTGGCTACACCTTC
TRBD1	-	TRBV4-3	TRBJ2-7	CASSRRQGAWEQYF	TGCGCCAGCAGCCGTCGACAGGGGGCATGGGAGCAGTACTTC
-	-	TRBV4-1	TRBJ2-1	CASGGPPSYNEQFF	TGCGCCAGCGGGGGCCCACCCTCCTACAATGAGCAGTTCTTC
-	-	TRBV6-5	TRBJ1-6	CASRLANSPLHF	TGTGCCAGCCGCCTGGCTAATTCACCCCTCCACTTT
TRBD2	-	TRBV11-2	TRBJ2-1	CASSTGLAGGPYNEQFF	TGTGCCAGCAGCACAGGACTAGCGGGGGGTCCCTACAATGAGCAGTTCTTC
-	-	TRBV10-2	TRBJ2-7	CASSEGYSEQYF	TGCGCCAGCAGTGAGGGGTATAGCGAGCAGTACTTC
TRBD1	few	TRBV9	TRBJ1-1	CASNSNDRDPEAFF	TGTGCCAGCAATTCGAACGACAGGGACCCTGAAGCTTTCTTT
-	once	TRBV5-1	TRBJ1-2	CASSLGQANYGYTF	TGCGCCAGCAGCTTGGGACAGGCTAACTATGGCTACACCTTC
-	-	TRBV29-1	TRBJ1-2	CSASSFEGDGYTF	TGCAGCGCCTCGTCTTTTGAGGGGGATGGCTACACCTTC
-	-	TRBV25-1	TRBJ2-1	CASRGVTYNEQFF	TGTGCCAGCAGGGGGGTGACCTACAATGAGCAGTTCTTC
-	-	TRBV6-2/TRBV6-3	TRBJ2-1	CASSSIMDQYNEQFF	TGTGCCAGCAGTTCTATTATGGACCAGTACAATGAGCAGTTCTTC
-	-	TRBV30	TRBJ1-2	CAWSRGVNGYTF	TGTGCCTGGAGTCGGGGAGTAAATGGCTACACCTTC
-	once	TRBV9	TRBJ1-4	CASSAGEKLFF	TGTGCCAGCAGCGCCGGTGAAAAACTGTTTTTT
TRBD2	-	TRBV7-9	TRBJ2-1	CASSFLGGDSYNEQFF	TGTGCCAGCAGCTTTCTTGGGGGGGACTCCTACAATGAGCAGTTCTTC
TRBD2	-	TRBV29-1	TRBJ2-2	CSVQVRGAVGTGELFF	TGCAGCGTTCAAGTGCGGGGGGCCGTCGGGACCGGGGAGCTGTTTTTT
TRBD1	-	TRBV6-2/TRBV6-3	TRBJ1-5	CASGPVGQGDYGPQHF	TGTGCCAGCGGCCCGGTAGGACAGGGGGATTATGGGCCCCAGCATTTT
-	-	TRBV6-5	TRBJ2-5	CASSYRGDVRETQYF	TGTGCCAGCAGTTATCGTGGGGACGTCCGGGAGACCCAGTACTTC
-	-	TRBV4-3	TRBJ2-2	CASGLDSLTGELFF	TGCGCCAGCGGCTTGGACAGTCTCACCGGGGAGCTGTTTTTT
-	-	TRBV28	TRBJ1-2	CASNIQGYYGYTF	TGTGCCAGCAACATACAGGGATACTATGGCTACACCTTC
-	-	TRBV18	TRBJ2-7	CASSPPTGTGEQYF	TGTGCCAGCTCACCACCAACAGGGACGGGCGAGCAGTACTTC
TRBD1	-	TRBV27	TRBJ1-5	CASSFNRGAQPQHF	TGTGCCAGCAGTTTTAACAGGGGCGCTCAGCCCCAGCATTTT
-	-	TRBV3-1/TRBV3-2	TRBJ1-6	CASSQSYFNSPLHF	TGTGCCAGCAGCCAATCCTATTTCAATTCACCCCTCCACTTT
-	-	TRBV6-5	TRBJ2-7	CANSRGYEQYF	TGTGCCAACTCACGCGGCTACGAGCAGTACTTC
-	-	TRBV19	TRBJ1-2	CASSIGQLSGGYTF	TGTGCCAGTAGTATTGGACAGCTCAGTGGTGGCTACACCTTC
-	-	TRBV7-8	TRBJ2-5	CASSTGNSLGETQYF	TGTGCCAGCAGCACCGGGAATAGTTTGGGGGAGACCCAGTACTTC
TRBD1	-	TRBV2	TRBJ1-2	CASVRDGQGLRGYTF	TGTGCCAGCGTCCGGGACGGACAGGGTCTACGTGGCTACACCTTC
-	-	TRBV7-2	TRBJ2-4	CASSTDSRDSLAKNIQYF	TGTGCCAGCAGCACCGACAGCCGGGACTCACTAGCCAAAAACATTCAGTACTTC
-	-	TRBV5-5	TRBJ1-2	CATLSSGDEIGYTF	TGTGCCACCCTTAGCTCTGGCGATGAGATCGGCTACACCTTC
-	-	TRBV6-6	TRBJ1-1	CASSYSSGAEAFF	TGTGCCAGCAGTTACTCTTCCGGGGCTGAAGCTTTCTTT
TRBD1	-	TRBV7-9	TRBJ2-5	CASSLGQGSQETQYF	TGTGCCAGCAGCCTAGGACAGGGGTCCCAAGAGACCCAGTACTTC
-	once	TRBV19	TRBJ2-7	CASSLGMLGVYEQYF	TGTGCCAGTAGCCTCGGGATGCTGGGCGTCTACGAGCAGTACTTC
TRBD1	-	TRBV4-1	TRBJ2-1	CASSHNPRDRVYNEQFF	TGCGCCAGCAGCCATAACCCCCGGGACAGGGTGTACAATGAGCAGTTCTTC